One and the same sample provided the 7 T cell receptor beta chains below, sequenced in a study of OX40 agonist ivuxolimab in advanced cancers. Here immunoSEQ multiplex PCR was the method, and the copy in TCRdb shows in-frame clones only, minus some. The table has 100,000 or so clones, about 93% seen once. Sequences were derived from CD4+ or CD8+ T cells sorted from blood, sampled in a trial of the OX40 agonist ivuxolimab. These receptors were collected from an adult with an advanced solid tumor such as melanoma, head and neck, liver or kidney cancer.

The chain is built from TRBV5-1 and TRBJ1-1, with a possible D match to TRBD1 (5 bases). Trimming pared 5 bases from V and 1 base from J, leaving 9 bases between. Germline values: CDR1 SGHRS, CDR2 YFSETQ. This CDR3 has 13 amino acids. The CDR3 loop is CASSWGSNTEAFF. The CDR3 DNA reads TGCGCCAGCAGTTGGGGGTCGAACACTGAAGCTTTCTTT.

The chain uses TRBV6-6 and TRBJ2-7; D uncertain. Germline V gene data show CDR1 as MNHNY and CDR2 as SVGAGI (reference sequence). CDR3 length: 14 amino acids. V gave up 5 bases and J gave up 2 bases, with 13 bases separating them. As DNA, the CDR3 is TGTGCCAGCAGTCTAGGTCTCGCGACCTACGAGCAGTACTTC. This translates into CASSLGLATYEQYF.

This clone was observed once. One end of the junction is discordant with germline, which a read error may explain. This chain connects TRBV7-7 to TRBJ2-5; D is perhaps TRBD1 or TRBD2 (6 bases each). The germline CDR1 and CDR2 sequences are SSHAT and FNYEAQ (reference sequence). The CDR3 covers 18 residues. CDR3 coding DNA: TGTGCTAGCAGCTCTCTTTTCGAGGGCAGGGGAGGAGGAGAGACCCAGTACTTC. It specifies CASSSLFEGRGGGETQYF.

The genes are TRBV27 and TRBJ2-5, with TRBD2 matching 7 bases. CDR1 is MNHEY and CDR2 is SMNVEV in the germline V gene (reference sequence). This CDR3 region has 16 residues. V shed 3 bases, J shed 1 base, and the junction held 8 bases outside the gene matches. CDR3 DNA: TGTGCCAGCAGTTTCTACCAACCTAGCGGCCAAGAGACCCAGTACTTC. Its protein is CASSFYQPSGQETQYF.

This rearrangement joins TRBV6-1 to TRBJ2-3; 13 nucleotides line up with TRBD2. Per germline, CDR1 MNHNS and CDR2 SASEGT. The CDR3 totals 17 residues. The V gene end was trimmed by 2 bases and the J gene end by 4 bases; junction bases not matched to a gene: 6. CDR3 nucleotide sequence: TGTGCCAGCAGTGAAAGGACTAGCGGGAGCGTATCAGATACGCAGTATTTT. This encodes CASSERTSGSVSDTQYF.

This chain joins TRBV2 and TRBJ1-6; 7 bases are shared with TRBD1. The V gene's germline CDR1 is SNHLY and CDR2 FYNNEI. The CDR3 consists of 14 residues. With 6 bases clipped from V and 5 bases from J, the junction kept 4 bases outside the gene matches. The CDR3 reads CASSITGDNSPLHF. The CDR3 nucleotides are TGTGCCAGCAGCATCACAGGGGATAATTCACCCCTCCACTTT. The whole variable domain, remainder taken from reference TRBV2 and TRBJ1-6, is EPEVTQTPSHQVTQMGQEVILRCVPISNHLYFYWYRQILGQKVEFLVSFYNNEISEKSEIFDDQFSVERPDGSNFTLKIRSTKLEDSAMYFCASSITGDNSPLHFGNGTRLTVT.

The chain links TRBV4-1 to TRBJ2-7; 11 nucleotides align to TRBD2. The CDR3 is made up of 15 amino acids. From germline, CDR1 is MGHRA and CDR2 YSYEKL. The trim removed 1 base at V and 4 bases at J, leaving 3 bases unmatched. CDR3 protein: CASSQGLAGNYEQYF. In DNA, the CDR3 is TGCGCCAGCAGCCAAGGACTAGCGGGGAATTACGAGCAGTACTTC.